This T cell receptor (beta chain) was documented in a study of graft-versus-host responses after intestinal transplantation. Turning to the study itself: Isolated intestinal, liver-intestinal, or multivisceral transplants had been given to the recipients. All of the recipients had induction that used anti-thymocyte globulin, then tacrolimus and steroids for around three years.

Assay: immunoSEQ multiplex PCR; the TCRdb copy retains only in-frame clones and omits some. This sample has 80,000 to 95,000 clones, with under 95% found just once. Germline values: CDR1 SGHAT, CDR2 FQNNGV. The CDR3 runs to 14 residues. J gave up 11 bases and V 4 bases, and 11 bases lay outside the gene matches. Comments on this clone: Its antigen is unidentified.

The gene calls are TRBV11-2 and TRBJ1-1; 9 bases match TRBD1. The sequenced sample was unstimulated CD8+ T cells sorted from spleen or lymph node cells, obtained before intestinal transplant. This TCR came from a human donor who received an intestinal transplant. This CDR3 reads CASSSNRDRVLAFF. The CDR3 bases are TGTGCCAGCAGCTCTAACCGGGACAGGGTATTGGCTTTCTTT.